These 23 T cell receptor beta chains were all obtained from the same sample, sequenced in a study of persistence of HIV-infected CD4 T cells. An overlapping HIV-1 Gag peptide pool stimulated these cells at 0.95 to 1 ug/peptide/mL. CD40L-negative CD69-negative CD45RO-high memory CD4+ T cells were sorted as populations depleted of antigen-responding cells. For these TCRs, the target antigens are not known. Sequencing used immunoSEQ version 4 in survey mode. Produced via immunoSEQ multiplex PCR; TCRdb's table is partial and in-frame only. The sample has tens of thousands of clones; about four fifths are singletons. The source was CD4+ T cells sorted from PBMCs after roughly 18-hour stimulation, collected from a patient who received antiretroviral therapy. The receptor set was obtained from an adult man with HIV who was CMV-seropositive.

The rearrangement joins TRBV19 to TRBJ2-5; D is uncertain. The CDR3 is 15 residues long. From germline, CDR1 is LNHDA and CDR2 SQIVND (reference sequence). Trimming removed 0 bases from V and 4 bases from J, with 12 bases in between. DNA for the CDR3: TGTGCCAGTAGTATAGATTTCAGTAGGTTAGAGACCCAGTACTTC. Protein: CASSIDFSRLETQYF.

The chain couples TRBV19 to TRBJ2-6; 7 bases fit TRBD1. The V segment lost 5 bases and the J segment 0 bases; nucleotides outside the gene matches: 4. CDR1 and CDR2 from the germline V gene are LNHDA and SQIVND (reference sequence). The CDR3 spans 16 residues. The CDR3 region is CASSPGQTSGANVLTF. CDR3 in DNA: TGTGCCAGTAGTCCGGGACAGACCTCTGGGGCCAACGTCCTGACTTTC.

The genes are TRBV10-3 and TRBJ1-6, with D possibly matching TRBD1 (6 bases). Between the trimmed V and J ends, which lost 6 bases and 3 bases, there was a span of 12 bases. CDR3 length equals 15 residues. The germline CDR1 and CDR2 sequences are ENHRY and SYGVKD. Here the CDR3 reads CAISPGTSYNSPLHF. The CDR3 DNA is TGTGCCATCAGCCCCGGGACAAGCTATAATTCACCCCTCCACTTT.

The rearrangement joins TRBV5-5 to TRBJ1-4, with 9 nucleotides matching TRBD1. Unmatched junction bases numbered 4, after V lost 3 bases and J lost 7 bases. Germline CDR1 reads SGHKS; CDR2 reads YYEKEE (reference sequence). The CDR3 length is 14 residues. This chain's CDR3 is CASSSGQGGEKLFF. CDR3 nucleotides: TGTGCCAGCAGCTCGGGACAGGGAGGTGAAAAACTGTTTTTT.

The CDR3 here is CASNGDRGSGKLFF. For the CDR3, the DNA is TGTGCCAGCAACGGAGACAGGGGTTCCGGAAAACTGTTTTTT. The rearrangement uses TRBV2 and TRBJ1-4; the match to TRBD1 covers 8 bases. This CDR3 is 14 amino acids long. V gave up 7 bases and J gave up 10 bases; unmatched junction bases: 11. Germline CDR1 SNHLY, CDR2 FYNNEI.

V is TRBV25-1 and J is TRBJ1-4, with 10 bases matching TRBD1. Germline V gives CDR1 MGHDK, CDR2 SYGVNS. This CDR3 has 14 amino acids. V trimming: 3 bases; J trimming: 8 bases; junction bases outside the gene matches: 3. CDR3 sequence (DNA): TGTGCCAGCAGTGATAGGACAGGGGGGGAAAAACTGTTTTTT. This encodes CASSDRTGGEKLFF.

The rearrangement joins TRBV6-2 or TRBV6-3 to TRBJ2-2; D is uncertain. Germline V gene lookup returns CDR1 MNHEY and CDR2 SVGEGT. The germline V and J ends were trimmed by 6 bases and 4 bases, with 15 bases remaining between them. CDR3 length equals 15 residues. The CDR3, as DNA: TGTGCCAGCAGCCTACTGGGCACCCGCACCGGGGAGCTGTTTTTT. It is translated as CASSLLGTRTGELFF.

The rearrangement joins TRBV15 to TRBJ2-1; tentatively, D is TRBD2 (6 bases). The CDR3 sequence is 13 residues long. V lost 8 bases and J 8 bases, leaving 16 bases between the germline ends. CDR1 LNHNV and CDR2 YYDKDF come from the germline V gene (reference sequence). The CDR3 spells CATRKKGGDEQFF. The CDR3 DNA reads as TGTGCCACCCGGAAAAAAGGCGGGGATGAGCAGTTCTTC.

The V call is TRBV5-1, the J call TRBJ2-1; 8 bases align to TRBD1. Germline values: CDR1 SGHRS, CDR2 YFSETQ. The CDR3 spans 16 residues. With 0 bases clipped from V and 6 bases from J, the junction kept 8 bases outside the gene matches. The CDR3 DNA follows: TGCGCCAGCAGCTTGGGCGGGACAGGAGATCTCAATGAGCAGTTCTTC. Translating gives CASSLGGTGDLNEQFF.

With regard to this clone: The junction departs from the called germline gene at one end, perhaps through a read error. The chain joins TRBV7-2 to TRBJ1-3; D unclear. The CDR3 runs to 11 residues. Germline CDR1 is SGHTA and CDR2 is FQGNSA. CDR3 protein: CASSIASTIYF. DNA for the CDR3: TGTGCCAGCAGCATAGCCAGCACCATATATTTT.

This clone was recorded once. The chain has TRBV5-1 and TRBJ2-3, with 7 nucleotides matching TRBD2. CDR3 length: 15 amino acids. J was trimmed by 1 base and V by 0 bases; bases with no gene match: 2. The germline gives CDR1 SGHRS, CDR2 YFSETQ. CDR3 residues: CASSLAAGGTDTQYF. DNA of the CDR3: TGCGCCAGCAGCTTGGCCGCGGGGGGCACAGATACGCAGTATTTT.

The chain has TRBV6-1 and TRBJ1-5; D ambiguous. The V end lost 1 base, the J end lost 3 bases, and 7 bases lay between the germline ends. The CDR3 runs 14 residues. CDR1 is MNHNS, CDR2 SASEGT, per germline. CDR3 loop: CASSEGRDNQPQHF. CDR3 coding DNA: TGTGCCAGCAGTGAAGGGAGAGACAATCAGCCCCAGCATTTT.

In this sample, this clone turned up a few times. The rearrangement joins TRBV9 to TRBJ2-2; no reliable D call. V was pared by 0 bases and J by 3 bases, with 6 bases between. From germline, CDR1 is SGDLS and CDR2 YYNGEE. The CDR3 consists of 14 residues. CDR3 nucleotide sequence: TGTGCCAGCAGCGTAGTTGAGGACACCGGGGAGCTGTTTTTT. It is translated as CASSVVEDTGELFF.

The gene calls are TRBV19 and TRBJ2-6, with D perhaps TRBD1 (5 bases). Germline CDR1 is LNHDA and CDR2 is SQIVND (reference sequence). The V end was cut by 3 bases, the J end by 0 bases, with 15 bases between. This CDR3 is built from 18 residues. The CDR3 region has the DNA TGTGCCAGTAGTATGCTTAAGACAGCTTTCTCTGGGGCCAACGTCCTGACTTTC. Protein product: CASSMLKTAFSGANVLTF.

The V gene is TRBV7-9, the J gene TRBJ2-5; the D is unclear. Trimming stripped 5 bases from V and 0 bases from J, with 1 base between. Germline lookup yields CDR1 SEHNR and CDR2 FQNEAQ (reference sequence). The length of the CDR3 is 11 residues. CDR3 bases: TGTGCCAGCAGCAACCAAGAGACCCAGTACTTC. Its protein product is CASSNQETQYF.

The chain carries TRBV11-2 and TRBJ2-7; 8 positions match TRBD1. CDR1 and CDR2 from the germline V gene are SGHAT and FQNNGV. The CDR3 runs 14 residues. Trimming removed 4 bases from V and 7 bases from J; junction bases left unmatched: 9. The CDR3 protein is CASSSGQGRREQYF. The CDR3 DNA reads TGTGCCAGCAGCTCAGGACAGGGACGGCGGGAGCAGTACTTC.

CDR3 in amino acids: CASSQDRGIRNTIYF. The CDR3 DNA is TGTGCCAGCAGCCAAGATAGGGGGATTCGAAACACCATATATTTT. The chain is built from TRBV14 and TRBJ1-3; D is perhaps TRBD1 (6 bases). Trimming took 0 bases from V and 5 from J, leaving 11 bases between them. Germline V gives CDR1 SGHDN, CDR2 FVKESK. This CDR3 has 15 residues.

The chain uses TRBV4-2 and TRBJ2-1; no definite D call. Germline V gene lookup returns CDR1 LGHNA and CDR2 YNFKEQ. V was cut by 0 bases and J by 6 bases, with 12 bases left in between. The CDR3 has 15 amino acids. CDR3 sequence (DNA): TGTGCCAGCAGCCAAGAAGAGCCCAGGTCCAATGAGCAGTTCTTC. Translated: CASSQEEPRSNEQFF.

This clone was detected a few times. The chain is built from TRBV6-1 and TRBJ2-7, with 8 bases lining up with TRBD2. Trimming removed 2 bases from V and 2 bases from J; junction bases left unmatched: 5. The CDR3 has 15 amino acids. Germline CDR1 MNHNS, CDR2 SASEGT. CDR3 region: CASSEREGGPYEQYF. CDR3 in DNA: TGTGCCAGCAGTGAACGGGAGGGGGGACCCTACGAGCAGTACTTC.

The sample holds a few counts of this clone. The V call is TRBV19, the J call TRBJ1-2, with D possibly matching TRBD1 (6 bases). Germline assignment: CDR1 LNHDA and CDR2 SQIVND (reference sequence). V was clipped by 8 bases and J by 4 bases, with 14 bases between them. The CDR3 covers 13 residues. The CDR3 sequence: CASRSGTSYGYTF. In DNA, the CDR3 is TGTGCCAGTCGTAGCGGGACATCCTATGGCTACACCTTC.

The chain couples TRBV29-1 to TRBJ1-2; a weak D match, TRBD1 (5 bases). The CDR3 totals 13 residues. Trimming pared 7 bases from V and 7 bases from J, leaving 19 bases between. Germline assignment: CDR1 SQVTM and CDR2 ANQGSEA. The CDR3 sequence: CSGSRGSGAGYTF. The CDR3 DNA reads as TGCAGCGGATCAAGGGGAAGCGGGGCTGGCTACACCTTC. Drawing the rest from reference TRBV29-1 and TRBJ1-2, the complete variable domain is SAVISQKPSRDICQRGTSLTIQCQVDSQVTMMFWYRQQPGQSLTLIATANQGSEATYESGFVIDKFPISRPNLTFSTLTVSNMSPEDSSIYLCSGSRGSGAGYTFGSGTRLTVV.

In regard to this clone: Other DNA sequences in this sample translate to the same CDR3. The chain recombines TRBV9 with TRBJ2-3; tentative D call: TRBD2 (6 bases). The V gene's germline CDR1 is SGDLS and CDR2 YYNGEE. Deletions cut 7 bases from V and 1 base from J, with 10 bases between. CDR3 length: 13 amino acids. The CDR3 reads CASSLARTDTQYF. CDR3 DNA sequence: TGTGCCAGCTCTCTAGCGCGCACAGATACGCAGTATTTT.

The chain has TRBV4-1 and TRBJ1-2; weak D call: TRBD1 (5 bases). This CDR3 contains 13 residues. Germline V CDR1 and CDR2: MGHRA, YSYEKL. V lost 6 bases and J lost 8, with 16 bases in between. The CDR3 sequence: CASRVGRAGGYTF. The DNA for the CDR3 is TGCGCCAGCAGGGTCGGCAGGGCGGGGGGCTACACCTTC.